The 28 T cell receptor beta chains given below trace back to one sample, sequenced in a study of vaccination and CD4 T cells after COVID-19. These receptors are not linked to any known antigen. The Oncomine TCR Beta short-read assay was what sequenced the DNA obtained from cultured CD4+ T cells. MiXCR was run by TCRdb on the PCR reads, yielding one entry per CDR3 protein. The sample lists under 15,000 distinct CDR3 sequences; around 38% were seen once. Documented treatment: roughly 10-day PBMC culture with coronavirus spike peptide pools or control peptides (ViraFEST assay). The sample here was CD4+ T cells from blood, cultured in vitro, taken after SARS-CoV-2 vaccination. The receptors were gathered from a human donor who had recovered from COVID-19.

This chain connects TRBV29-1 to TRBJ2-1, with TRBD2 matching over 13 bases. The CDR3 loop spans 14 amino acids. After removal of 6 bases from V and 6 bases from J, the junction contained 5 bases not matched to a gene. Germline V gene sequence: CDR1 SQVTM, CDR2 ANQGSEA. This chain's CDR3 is CSVLGLAGINEQFF. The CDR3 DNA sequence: TGCAGCGTGTTGGGACTAGCGGGGATCAATGAGCAGTTCTTC.

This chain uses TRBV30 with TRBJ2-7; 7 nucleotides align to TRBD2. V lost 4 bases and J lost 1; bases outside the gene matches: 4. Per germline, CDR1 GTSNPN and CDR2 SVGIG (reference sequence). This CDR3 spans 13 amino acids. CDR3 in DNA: TGTGCCTGGAACCTCGGGGGGTCCTACGAGCAGTACTTC. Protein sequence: CAWNLGGSYEQYF. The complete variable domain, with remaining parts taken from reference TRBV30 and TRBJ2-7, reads SQTIHQWPATLVQPVGSPLSLECTVEGTSNPNLYWYRQAAGRGLQLLFYSVGIGQISSEVPQNLSASRPQDRQFILSSKKLLLSDSGFYLCAWNLGGSYEQYFGPGTRLTVT.

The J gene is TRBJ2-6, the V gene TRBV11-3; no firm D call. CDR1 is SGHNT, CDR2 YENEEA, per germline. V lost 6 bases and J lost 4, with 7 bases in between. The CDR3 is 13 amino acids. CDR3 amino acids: CASSSRGANVLTF. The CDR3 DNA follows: TGTGCCAGCAGTTCTAGGGGGGCCAACGTCCTGACTTTC. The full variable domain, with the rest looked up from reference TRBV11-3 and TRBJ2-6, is EAGVVQSPRYKIIEKKQPVAFWCNPISGHNTLYWYLQNLGQGPELLIRYENEEAVDDSQLPKDRFSAERLKGVDSTLKIQPAELGDSAVYLCASSSRGANVLTFGAGSRLTVL.

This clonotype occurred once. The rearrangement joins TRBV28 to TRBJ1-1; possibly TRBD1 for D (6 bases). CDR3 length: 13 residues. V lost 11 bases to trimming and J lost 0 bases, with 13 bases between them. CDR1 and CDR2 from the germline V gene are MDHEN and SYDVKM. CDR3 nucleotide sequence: TGTGCCGCACGGGACATCATGAACACTGAAGCTTTCTTT. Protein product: CAARDIMNTEAFF.

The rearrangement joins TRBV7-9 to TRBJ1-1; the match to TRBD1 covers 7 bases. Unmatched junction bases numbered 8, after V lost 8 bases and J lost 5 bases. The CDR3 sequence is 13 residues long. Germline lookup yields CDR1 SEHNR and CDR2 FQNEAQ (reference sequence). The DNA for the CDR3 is TGTGCCAGCGAGGACAGGCCGAATACTGAAGCTTTCTTT. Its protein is CASEDRPNTEAFF.

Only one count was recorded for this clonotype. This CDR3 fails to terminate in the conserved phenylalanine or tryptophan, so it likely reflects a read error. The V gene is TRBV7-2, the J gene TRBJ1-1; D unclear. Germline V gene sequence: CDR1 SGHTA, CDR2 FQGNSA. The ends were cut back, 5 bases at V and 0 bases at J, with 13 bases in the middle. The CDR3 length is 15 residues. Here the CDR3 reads CASSPGNRLNTEAFC. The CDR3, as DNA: TGTGCCAGCAGCCCAGGTAATCGGCTGAACACTGAAGCTTTCTGT.

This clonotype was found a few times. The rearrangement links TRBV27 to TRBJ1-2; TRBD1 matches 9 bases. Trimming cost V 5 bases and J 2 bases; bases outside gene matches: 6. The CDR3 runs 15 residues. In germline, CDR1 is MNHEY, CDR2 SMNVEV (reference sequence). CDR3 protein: CASSLTGQGNYGYTF. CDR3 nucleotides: TGTGCCAGCAGTCTTACGGGACAGGGCAACTATGGCTACACCTTC.

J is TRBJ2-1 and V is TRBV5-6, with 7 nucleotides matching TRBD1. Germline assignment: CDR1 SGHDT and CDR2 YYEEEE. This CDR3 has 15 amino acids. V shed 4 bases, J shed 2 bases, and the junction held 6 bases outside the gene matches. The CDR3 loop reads CASSEPGQTYNEQFF. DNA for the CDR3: TGTGCCAGCAGCGAACCGGGACAGACCTACAATGAGCAGTTCTTC.

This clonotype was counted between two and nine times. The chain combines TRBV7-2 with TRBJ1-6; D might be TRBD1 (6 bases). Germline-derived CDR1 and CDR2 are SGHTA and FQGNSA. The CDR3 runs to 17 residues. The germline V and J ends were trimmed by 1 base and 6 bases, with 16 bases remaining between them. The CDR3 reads CASSLERPGAFNSPLHF. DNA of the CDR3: TGTGCCAGCAGCTTAGAACGGCCAGGGGCTTTTAATTCACCCCTCCACTTT.

The CDR3 protein is CASSLFPGTAPYGYTF. The CDR3 DNA reads TGTGCCAGCAGCTTGTTCCCAGGGACGGCGCCCTATGGCTACACCTTC. The chain couples TRBV5-6 to TRBJ1-2, with D possibly TRBD1 on 5 matching bases. CDR1 is SGHDT and CDR2 is YYEEEE in the germline V gene. Trimming pared 1 base from V and 4 bases from J, leaving 17 bases between. The CDR3 is 16 amino acids.

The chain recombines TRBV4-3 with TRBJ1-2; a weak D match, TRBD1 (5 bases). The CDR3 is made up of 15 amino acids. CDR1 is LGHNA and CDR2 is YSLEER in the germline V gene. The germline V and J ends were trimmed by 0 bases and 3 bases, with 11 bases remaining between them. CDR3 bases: TGCGCCAGCAGCCAAGAACCGGGGCTCTACTATGGCTACACCTTC. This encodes CASSQEPGLYYGYTF.

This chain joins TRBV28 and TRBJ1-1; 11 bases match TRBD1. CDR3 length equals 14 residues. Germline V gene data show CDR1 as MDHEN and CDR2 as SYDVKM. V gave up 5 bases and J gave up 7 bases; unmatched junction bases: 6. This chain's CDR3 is CASSLGQGALEAFF. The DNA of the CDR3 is TGTGCCAGCAGTCTAGGACAGGGGGCCCTTGAAGCTTTCTTT.

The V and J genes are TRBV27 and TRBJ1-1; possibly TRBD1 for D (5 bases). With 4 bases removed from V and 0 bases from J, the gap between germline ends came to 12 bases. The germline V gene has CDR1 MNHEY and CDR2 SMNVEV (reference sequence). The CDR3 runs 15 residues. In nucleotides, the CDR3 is TGTGCCAGCAGTTGGTTGGGGGGTGTGAACACTGAAGCTTTCTTT. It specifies CASSWLGGVNTEAFF.

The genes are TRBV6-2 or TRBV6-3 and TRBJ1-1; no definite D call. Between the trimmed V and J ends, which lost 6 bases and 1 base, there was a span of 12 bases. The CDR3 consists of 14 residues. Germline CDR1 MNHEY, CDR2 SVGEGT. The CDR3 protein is CASSSLGRNTEAFF. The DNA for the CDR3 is TGTGCCAGCAGCTCGTTGGGTAGGAACACTGAAGCTTTCTTT.

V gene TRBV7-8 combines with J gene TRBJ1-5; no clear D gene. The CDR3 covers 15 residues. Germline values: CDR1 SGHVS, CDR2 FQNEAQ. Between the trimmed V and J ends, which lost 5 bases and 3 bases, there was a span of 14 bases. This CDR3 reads CASSPLSGINQPQHF. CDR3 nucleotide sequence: TGTGCCAGCAGCCCGCTTTCCGGGATCAATCAGCCCCAGCATTTT.

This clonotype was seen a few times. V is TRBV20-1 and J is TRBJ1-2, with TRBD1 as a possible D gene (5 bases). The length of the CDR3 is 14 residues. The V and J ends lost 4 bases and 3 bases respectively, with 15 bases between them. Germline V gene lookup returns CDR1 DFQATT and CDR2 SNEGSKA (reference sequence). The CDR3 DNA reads TGCAGTGCTACCCCCAGGGAAATTGACTATGGCTACACCTTC. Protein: CSATPREIDYGYTF.

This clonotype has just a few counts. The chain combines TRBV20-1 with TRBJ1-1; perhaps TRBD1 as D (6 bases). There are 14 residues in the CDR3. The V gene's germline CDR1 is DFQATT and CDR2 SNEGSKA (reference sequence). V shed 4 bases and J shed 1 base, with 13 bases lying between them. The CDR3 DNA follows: TGCAGTGCTAATGCGCCGACAGGGAACACTGAAGCTTTCTTT. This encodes CSANAPTGNTEAFF.

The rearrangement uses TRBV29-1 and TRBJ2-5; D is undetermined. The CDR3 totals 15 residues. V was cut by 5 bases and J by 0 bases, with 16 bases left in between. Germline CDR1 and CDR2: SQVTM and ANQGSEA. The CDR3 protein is CSVSSIRLNQETQYF. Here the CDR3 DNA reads TGCAGCGTTTCGAGTATACGATTGAACCAAGAGACCCAGTACTTC.

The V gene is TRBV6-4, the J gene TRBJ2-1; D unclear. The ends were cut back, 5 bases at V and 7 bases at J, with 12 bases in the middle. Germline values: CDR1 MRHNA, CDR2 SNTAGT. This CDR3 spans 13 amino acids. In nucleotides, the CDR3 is TGTGCCAGCAGTAGGACCCCTGAGAATGAGCAGTTCTTC. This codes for CASSRTPENEQFF.

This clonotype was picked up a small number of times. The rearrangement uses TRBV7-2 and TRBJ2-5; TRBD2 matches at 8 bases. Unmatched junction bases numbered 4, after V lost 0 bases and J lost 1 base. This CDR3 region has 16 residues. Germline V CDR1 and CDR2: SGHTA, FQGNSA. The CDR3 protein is CASSLATRGVQETQYF. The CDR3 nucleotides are TGTGCCAGCAGCTTAGCGACGCGGGGGGTCCAAGAGACCCAGTACTTC. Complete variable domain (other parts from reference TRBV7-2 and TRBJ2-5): GAGVSQSPSNKVTEKGKDVELRCDPISGHTALYWYRQSLGQGLEFLIYFQGNSAPDKSGLPSDRFSAERTGGSVSTLTIQRTQQEDSAVYLCASSLATRGVQETQYFGPGTRLLVL.

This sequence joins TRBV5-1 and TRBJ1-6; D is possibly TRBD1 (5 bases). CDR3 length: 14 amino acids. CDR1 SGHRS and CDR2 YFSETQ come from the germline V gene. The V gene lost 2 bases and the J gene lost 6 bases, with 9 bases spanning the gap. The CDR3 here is CASSFGTANSPLHF. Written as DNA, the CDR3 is TGCGCCAGCAGCTTCGGGACGGCTAATTCACCCCTCCACTTT.

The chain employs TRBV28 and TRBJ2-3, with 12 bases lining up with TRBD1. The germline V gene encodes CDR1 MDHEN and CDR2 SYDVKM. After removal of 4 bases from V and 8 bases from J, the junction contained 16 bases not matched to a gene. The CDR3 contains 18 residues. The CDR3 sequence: CASSSPGTGGSFGATQYF. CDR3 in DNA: TGTGCCAGCAGTTCCCCCGGGACAGGGGGCTCCTTTGGGGCTACGCAGTATTTT.

DNA of the CDR3: TGTGCCAGCAGCTTAGGGTCCCATTCCGCAGATACGCAGTATTTT. It is translated as CASSLGSHSADTQYF. V is TRBV7-9 and J is TRBJ2-3; D is uncertain. The length of the CDR3 is 15 residues. Looked up from germline, CDR1 is SEHNR and CDR2 is FQNEAQ (reference sequence). Trimming pared 1 base from V and 4 bases from J, leaving 12 bases between. Based on the CDR3 plus reference TRBV7-9 and TRBJ2-3, the full variable domain is DTGVSQNPRHKITKRGQNVTFRCDPISEHNRLYWYRQTLGQGPEFLTYFQNEAQLEKSRLLSDRFSAERPKGSFSTLEIQRTEQGDSAMYLCASSLGSHSADTQYFGPGTRLTVL.

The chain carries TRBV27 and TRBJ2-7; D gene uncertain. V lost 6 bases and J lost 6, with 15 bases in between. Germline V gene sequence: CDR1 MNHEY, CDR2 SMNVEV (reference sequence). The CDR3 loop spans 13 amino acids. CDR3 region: CASRGRVEFEQYF. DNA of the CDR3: TGTGCCAGCAGAGGTCGCGTGGAATTCGAGCAGTACTTC.

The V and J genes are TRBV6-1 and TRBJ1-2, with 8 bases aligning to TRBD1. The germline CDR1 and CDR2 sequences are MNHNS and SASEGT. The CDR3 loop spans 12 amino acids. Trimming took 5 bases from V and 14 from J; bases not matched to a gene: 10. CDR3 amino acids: CASSSDRGTRTF. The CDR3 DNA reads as TGTGCCAGCAGTAGTGACAGGGGTACAAGGACCTTC.

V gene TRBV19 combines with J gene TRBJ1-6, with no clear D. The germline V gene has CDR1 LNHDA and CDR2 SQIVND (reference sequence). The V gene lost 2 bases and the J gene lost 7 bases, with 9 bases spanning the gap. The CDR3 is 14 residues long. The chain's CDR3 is CASSIRPNNSPLHF. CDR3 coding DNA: TGTGCCAGTAGTATACGTCCCAACAATTCACCCCTCCACTTT.

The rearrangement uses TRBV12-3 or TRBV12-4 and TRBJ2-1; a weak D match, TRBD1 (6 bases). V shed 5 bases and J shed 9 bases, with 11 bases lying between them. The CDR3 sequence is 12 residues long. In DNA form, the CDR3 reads TGTGCCAGCAGTCGGACAGTGGGTGAGCAGTTCTTC. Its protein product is CASSRTVGEQFF.

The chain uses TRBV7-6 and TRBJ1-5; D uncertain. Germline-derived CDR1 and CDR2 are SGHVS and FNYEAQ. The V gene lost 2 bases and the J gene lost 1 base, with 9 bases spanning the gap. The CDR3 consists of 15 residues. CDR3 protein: CASSLSGGSNQPQHF. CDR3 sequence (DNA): TGTGCCAGCAGCTTAAGCGGAGGGAGCAATCAGCCCCAGCATTTT.